One sample yielded the 31 T cell receptor beta chains listed below, sequenced in a study of identical twins. Each CDR3 protein gets one entry after TCRdb re-called the 5' RACE reads with MiXCR. The sample has 200,000 to 250,000 distinct CDR3 sequences, about 7% seen once. A further study also used this sample, focusing on yellow fever vaccine responses in identical twins.

The sample taken for sequencing was memory (CD45RO+) T cells sorted from blood. All receptors derive from a woman younger than 30 in good health.

This clonotype came up many times. The chain joins TRBV19 to TRBJ2-4, with 9 bases lining up with TRBD1. The CDR3 is 13 amino acids. Germline lookup yields CDR1 LNHDA and CDR2 SQIVND (reference sequence). V was pared by 7 bases and J by 3 bases, with 1 base of the junction left unmatched. The CDR3 sequence is CASMDRGKNIQYF. DNA for the CDR3: TGTGCCAGTATGGACAGGGGCAAAAACATTCAGTACTTC.

The chain employs TRBV5-6 and TRBJ2-5; TRBD2 might be the D (6 bases). Trimming took 8 bases from V and 0 from J, leaving 14 bases between them. Germline V gives CDR1 SGHDT, CDR2 YYEEEE. The CDR3 sequence is 14 residues long. CDR3 sequence: CARSPGLHQETQYF. The CDR3 region has the DNA TGTGCCAGGAGCCCGGGACTCCACCAAGAGACCCAGTACTTC.

This clonotype was detected many times. The chain is built from TRBV14 and TRBJ1-2; no clear D gene. Deletions cut 2 bases from V and 4 bases from J, with 11 bases between. Germline lookup yields CDR1 SGHDN and CDR2 FVKESK. CDR3 size: 14 residues. The CDR3 loop is CASSQIAGSYGYTF. In DNA form, the CDR3 reads TGTGCCAGCAGCCAAATAGCCGGAAGCTATGGCTACACCTTC.

This clonotype was counted between two and nine times. The chain joins TRBV20-1 to TRBJ2-6; D is perhaps TRBD1 (5 bases). The CDR3 totals 17 residues. Germline CDR1 is DFQATT and CDR2 is SNEGSKA (reference sequence). The V end lost 4 bases, the J end lost 0 bases, and 16 bases lay between the germline ends. CDR3 DNA sequence: TGCAGTGCTACCCCTCGGGTAGGGGACTCTGGGGCCAACGTCCTGACTTTC. As protein: CSATPRVGDSGANVLTF.

There are many counts of this clonotype. The chain uses TRBV5-1 and TRBJ1-1; 7 bases agree with TRBD1. The CDR3 covers 15 residues. Germline trimming cut 4 bases from V and 2 bases from J; bases unmatched to any gene: 8. CDR1 and CDR2 from the germline V gene are SGHRS and YFSETQ. The CDR3 region has the DNA TGCGCCAGCAGCACGGGACAGCAAGGCAACACTGAAGCTTTCTTT. Translated, it gives CASSTGQQGNTEAFF.

This clonotype was picked up a small number of times. V is TRBV7-2 and J is TRBJ1-5, with a weak D call TRBD1 (6 bases). CDR3 length: 13 residues. Between the trimmed V and J ends, which lost 5 bases and 4 bases, there was a span of 9 bases. CDR1 and CDR2 (germline): SGHTA, FQGNSA. Here the CDR3 DNA reads TGTGCCAGCAGCATTGACAGGAATCAGCCCCAGCATTTT. Residues: CASSIDRNQPQHF.

With regard to this clonotype: Likely a read error: the CDR3 ends without its conserved phenylalanine or tryptophan. The chain carries TRBV11-2 and TRBJ2-2; D possibly corresponds to TRBD1 (6 bases). Germline CDR1 SGHAT, CDR2 FQNNGV. The CDR3 totals 18 residues. V lost 6 bases and J lost 0, with 20 bases in between. CDR3 residues: CASSRKQGNLPNTGELFI. In DNA, the CDR3 is TGTGCCAGCAGTCGTAAACAGGGAAACCTCCCGAACACCGGGGAGCTGTTTATT.

Many counts were recorded for this clonotype. This chain uses TRBV21-1 with TRBJ1-1; no DNA check was done on the table's D call, TRBD1. TRBV21-1 is annotated as a pseudogene. This CDR3 has 15 amino acids. The CDR3 sequence: CASSKRPGEGTEAFF. CDR3 nucleotide sequence: TGTGCCAGCAGCAAACGACCAGGGGAAGGCACTGAAGCTTTCTTT.

This clonotype was recorded once. This could be a read error, since a much larger clone is one nucleotide away. The CDR3 loop is CASSLGVPPKAFF. CDR3 nucleotides: TGTGCCAGCAGCTTAGGAGTGCCACCTAAAGCTTTCTTT. This chain links TRBV7-9 with TRBJ1-1; D unclear. Trimming removed 1 base from V and 9 bases from J, with 12 bases in between. This CDR3 is 13 amino acids long. Germline V lookup: CDR1 SEHNR, CDR2 FQNEAQ (reference sequence).

In this sample, this clonotype turned up many times. V gene TRBV12-3 or TRBV12-4 combines with J gene TRBJ1-2, with D tentatively TRBD1 (5 bases). The CDR3 spans 14 residues. Trimming took off 1 base at V and 7 bases at J, with 13 bases between the two ends. Written as DNA, the CDR3 is TGTGCCAGCAGTTTAGAAGGGGCGCGAGGTGGCTACACCTTC. It encodes CASSLEGARGGYTF.

There are a few counts of this clonotype. The chain has TRBV10-3 and TRBJ2-7; tentatively, D is TRBD1 (6 bases). The germline V and J ends were trimmed by 8 bases and 5 bases, with 13 bases remaining between them. This CDR3 has 12 residues. Germline values: CDR1 ENHRY, CDR2 SYGVKD. This CDR3 reads CAISGVKNEQYF. The CDR3 coding sequence is TGTGCCATCTCAGGGGTGAAGAACGAGCAGTACTTC.

This clonotype showed up many times. The V gene is TRBV5-1, the J gene TRBJ1-3; D perhaps matches TRBD1 (5 bases). This CDR3 contains 15 residues. V lost 1 base to trimming and J lost 0 bases, with 8 bases between them. Germline V gene data show CDR1 as SGHRS and CDR2 as YFSETQ. This CDR3 is CASSLLGDSGNTIYF. CDR3 sequence (DNA): TGCGCCAGCAGCTTGCTAGGGGACTCTGGAAACACCATATATTTT.

This clonotype was detected ten times or more. This chain links TRBV3-1 with TRBJ2-2; TRBD2 agrees at 16 bases. CDR3 length: 18 residues. The germline gives CDR1 LGHDT, CDR2 YNNKEL (reference sequence). V trimming: 3 bases; J trimming: 0 bases; junction bases outside the gene matches: 1. The CDR3 protein is CASSQGLAGGTNTGELFF. CDR3 in DNA: TGTGCCAGCAGCCAGGGACTAGCGGGGGGGACGAACACCGGGGAGCTGTTTTTT.

This clonotype was recorded many times. The V call is TRBV6-4, the J call TRBJ2-3; 10 bases line up with TRBD2. V lost 2 bases, J lost 2 bases, and 4 bases stayed unmatched. Per germline, CDR1 MRHNA and CDR2 SNTAGT. This CDR3 contains 16 residues. Here the CDR3 DNA reads TGTGCCAGCAGTGACGGGAGCGGGGGGGCCACAGATACGCAGTATTTT. Protein: CASSDGSGGATDTQYF.

The V and J genes are TRBV20-1 and TRBJ2-3; TRBD1 matches at 12 bases. The CDR3 runs 21 residues. Per germline, CDR1 DFQATT and CDR2 SNEGSKA (reference sequence). J was trimmed by 0 bases and V by 0 bases; bases with no gene match: 16. DNA for the CDR3: TGCAGTGCTAGAGATGAGGCGGGCCGGGACAGGGGGCTCGTTAGCACAGATACGCAGTATTTT. It codes for CSARDEAGRDRGLVSTDTQYF.

This clonotype was counted ten times or more. The V call is TRBV3-1, the J call TRBJ1-1, with D tentatively TRBD1 (5 bases). The germline V and J ends were trimmed by 5 bases and 4 bases, with 11 bases remaining between them. This CDR3 is built from 13 residues. CDR1 and CDR2 (germline): LGHDT, YNNKEL (reference sequence). In nucleotides, the CDR3 is TGTGCCAGCAGCTACACCGGGGGCACTGAAGCTTTCTTT. Translated, it gives CASSYTGGTEAFF.

The genes are TRBV7-9 and TRBJ2-5; no clear D gene. The length of the CDR3 is 13 residues. V dropped 1 base and J dropped 4 bases, with 7 bases sitting between them. Germline V CDR1 and CDR2: SEHNR, FQNEAQ (reference sequence). CDR3 in amino acids: CASSLGNIETQYF. The CDR3 DNA reads as TGTGCCAGCAGCTTAGGGAATATAGAGACCCAGTACTTC.

The rearrangement joins TRBV7-9 to TRBJ2-7, with D perhaps matching TRBD2 (5 bases). Trimming took off 4 bases at V and 3 bases at J, with 22 bases between the two ends. Germline CDR1 and CDR2: SEHNR and FQNEAQ (reference sequence). CDR3 length: 17 residues. The CDR3 coding sequence is TGTGCCAGCAGCTCCCCATGGTCAATGGGGAGATACTACGAGCAGTACTTC. Encoded protein: CASSSPWSMGRYYEQYF.

The table lists this clonotype with many counts. The chain combines TRBV5-1 with TRBJ2-1; the D gene is possibly TRBD1 (6 bases). Germline CDR1 reads SGHRS; CDR2 reads YFSETQ. This CDR3 contains 16 residues. Deletions cut 0 bases from V and 1 base from J, with 11 bases between. CDR3 sequence: CASSLAGVGSYNEQFF. The CDR3 DNA follows: TGCGCCAGCAGCTTGGCAGGGGTTGGGTCCTACAATGAGCAGTTCTTC.

This clonotype was seen only a few times. The chain carries TRBV4-2 and TRBJ2-1; D tentatively fits TRBD1 or TRBD2 (6 bases each). This CDR3 has 16 residues. The V end was cut by 0 bases, the J end by 7 bases, with 16 bases between. Germline-derived CDR1 and CDR2 are LGHNA and YNFKEQ. The CDR3 region is CASSQDSRGERNEQFF. DNA of the CDR3: TGTGCCAGCAGCCAAGATTCGAGGGGGGAAAGGAATGAGCAGTTCTTC.

This clonotype has a handful of counts. The chain carries TRBV12-3 or TRBV12-4 and TRBJ2-1, with TRBD2 identical over 7 bases. The trim removed 7 bases at V and 6 bases at J, leaving 9 bases unmatched. This CDR3 is built from 14 residues. The CDR3 here is CASMIPGLFNEQFF. The DNA of the CDR3 is TGTGCCAGCATGATTCCGGGACTATTCAATGAGCAGTTCTTC.

The sample holds many counts of this clonotype. The V gene is TRBV5-1, the J gene TRBJ1-2; 7 bases map to TRBD1. Germline CDR1 is SGHRS and CDR2 is YFSETQ. The CDR3 is 16 amino acids. The junction had 9 bases not matched to a gene; V was cut back by 0 bases and J by 4 bases. In DNA, the CDR3 is TGCGCCAGCAGCTTGGATGGGGGACAGAAAGTCTATGGCTACACCTTC. It is translated as CASSLDGGQKVYGYTF. Variable domain in full (rest from reference TRBV5-1 and TRBJ1-2): KAGVTQTPRYLIKTRGQQVTLSCSPISGHRSVSWYQQTPGQGLQFLFEYFSETQRNKGNFPGRFSGRQFSNSRSEMNVSTLELGDSALYLCASSLDGGQKVYGYTFGSGTRLTVV.

This clonotype was recorded a few times. The chain uses TRBV18 and TRBJ1-5; D not certain. Germline assignment: CDR1 KGHSH and CDR2 LQKENI. V shed 1 base and J shed 6 bases, with 10 bases lying between them. The CDR3 has 14 amino acids. CDR3 residues: CASSPLREGQPQHF. The DNA for the CDR3 is TGTGCCAGCTCACCACTTCGAGAAGGTCAGCCCCAGCATTTT.

This clonotype was picked up many times. The rearrangement joins TRBV20-1 to TRBJ1-2; D not certain. The CDR3 runs to 13 residues. Germline values: CDR1 DFQATT, CDR2 SNEGSKA (reference sequence). The V and J ends lost 1 base and 2 bases respectively, with 8 bases between them. The CDR3 DNA sequence: TGCAGTGCTAGAGCAGGCACCAACTATGGCTACACCTTC. Its translation: CSARAGTNYGYTF.

This clonotype was seen more than once but under ten times. V is TRBV5-1 and J is TRBJ2-5; no definite D call. Germline CDR1 is SGHRS and CDR2 is YFSETQ. With 0 bases removed from V and 2 bases from J, the gap between germline ends came to 5 bases. This CDR3 contains 13 residues. The CDR3 spells CASSLDVQETQYF. The CDR3 nucleotides are TGCGCCAGCAGCTTGGATGTTCAAGAGACCCAGTACTTC.

This chain links TRBV2 with TRBJ1-5; a weak D match, TRBD1 (5 bases). The CDR3 spans 13 residues. Looked up from germline, CDR1 is SNHLY and CDR2 is FYNNEI. V was clipped by 1 base and J by 7 bases, with 8 bases between them. This CDR3 is CASSEEGVQPQHF. The CDR3 bases are TGTGCCAGCAGTGAAGAAGGGGTCCAGCCCCAGCATTTT. The full variable domain, its missing parts supplied by reference TRBV2 and TRBJ1-5, is EPEVTQTPSHQVTQMGQEVILRCVPISNHLYFYWYRQILGQKVEFLVSFYNNEISEKSEIFDDQFSVERPDGSNFTLKIRSTKLEDSAMYFCASSEEGVQPQHFGDGTRLSIL.

This clonotype was found many times. This chain joins TRBV6-2 or TRBV6-3 and TRBJ1-1; 10 bases line up with TRBD1. The CDR3 has 14 residues. Losses at the gene ends were 2 bases for V and 6 bases for J; bases not matched to a gene: 3. In germline, CDR1 is MNHEY, CDR2 SVGEGT. This chain's CDR3 is CASSYGTGVAEAFF. The CDR3 region has the DNA TGTGCCAGCAGTTACGGGACAGGGGTAGCTGAAGCTTTCTTT.

In this sample, this clonotype turned up a few times. V is TRBV6-1 and J is TRBJ1-2; 7 bases are shared with TRBD1. The germline gives CDR1 MNHNS, CDR2 SASEGT. The V segment lost 6 bases and the J segment 10 bases; nucleotides outside the gene matches: 14. The CDR3 spans 14 residues. The CDR3 nucleotides read TGTGCCAGCAGCCCGCAGGCAGGGGGAGTATACTACACCTTC. Translating gives CASSPQAGGVYYTF.

In this sample, this clonotype turned up a few times. The rearrangement links TRBV12-3 or TRBV12-4 to TRBJ2-2; D remains unclear. This CDR3 has 15 amino acids. V gave up 3 bases and J gave up 2 bases, with 10 bases separating them. The CDR3 loop is CASSFIGENTGELFF. CDR3 DNA: TGTGCCAGCAGTTTCATTGGGGAAAACACCGGGGAGCTGTTTTTT.

This clonotype was seen ten or more times. The chain employs TRBV4-1 and TRBJ2-5; 12 bases agree with TRBD2. With 1 base clipped from V and 4 bases from J, the junction kept 7 bases outside the gene matches. Germline-derived CDR1 and CDR2 are MGHRA and YSYEKL. This CDR3 has 17 amino acids. The CDR3 bases are TGCGCCAGCAGCCAAGGAGAGACTAGCGGGAGTCGAGAGACCCAGTACTTC. Amino acids: CASSQGETSGSRETQYF.

The genes are TRBV27 and TRBJ2-2, with TRBD2 identical over 10 bases. Germline loops: CDR1 MNHEY, CDR2 SMNVEV (reference sequence). CDR3 length equals 16 residues. The ends lost 5 bases at V and 6 bases at J; junction bases unmatched: 9. The CDR3 reads CASSPGLAVRAGELFF. The CDR3 DNA sequence: TGTGCCAGCAGTCCAGGACTAGCGGTTAGGGCCGGGGAGCTGTTTTTT.